This entry features one TCR beta chain sequence. This record belongs to a study of technical replicates of blood from several donors. With V trimmed by 10 bases and J by 9 bases, 16 bases remained unmatched. This CDR3 spans 15 amino acids. Germline V gene sequence: CDR1 MGHDK, CDR2 SYGVNS. Clones were sequenced by immunoSEQ multiplex PCR, and TCRdb holds only the in-frame ones, with some missing. The repertoire consists of about 72,000 clones, with 92% occurring once and the leading ten covering 0.42%. The genes are TRBV25-1 and TRBJ2-2; TRBD1 matches 8 bases. This sequence originates from a human donor in good health. The sequencing sample was made of T cells isolated from PBMCs. As DNA, the CDR3 is TGTGCCACCTCCAAGGGGGCAGGGGGCGAATGGGAGCTGTTTTTT. This translates into CATSKGAGGEWELFF.